The 21 T cell receptor beta chains below come from one sample, sequenced in a study of blood T cell repertoires in COVID-19. Libraries were prepared by immunoSEQ multiplex PCR; TCRdb keeps only in-frame clonotypes and omits some of them. This table holds 250,000 to 400,000 clones, about 91% found once. Sequencing was carried out using peripheral blood. These receptors came from a woman aged 25 to 45 with COVID-19, enrolled during active disease.

The chain is built from TRBV4-2 and TRBJ2-3; D uncertain. The V end was cut by 1 base, the J end by 1 base, with 9 bases between. Looked up from germline, CDR1 is LGHNA and CDR2 is YNFKEQ. This CDR3 comprises 15 residues. CDR3 DNA sequence: TGTGCCAGCAGCCAAGGTTCGTCGGGCACAGATACGCAGTATTTT. Translation gives CASSQGSSGTDTQYF.

J is TRBJ2-2 and V is TRBV7-2; D gene unclear. The V end lost 1 base, the J end lost 6 bases, and 6 bases lay between the germline ends. Germline CDR1 reads SGHTA; CDR2 reads FQGNSA. This CDR3 has 13 residues. Written as DNA, the CDR3 is TGTGCCAGCAGCTTAGTTTGGCCCGGGGAGCTGTTTTTT. As protein: CASSLVWPGELFF.

The rearrangement joins TRBV18 to TRBJ2-7, with D perhaps TRBD2 (6 bases). Trimming pared 6 bases from V and 5 bases from J, leaving 17 bases between. Per the germline V gene, CDR1 is KGHSH and CDR2 is LQKENI. The CDR3 length is 14 residues. This CDR3 reads CASSTGGPAHEQYF. The CDR3 DNA follows: TGTGCCAGCTCCACAGGAGGGCCAGCTCACGAGCAGTACTTC.

The chain is built from TRBV5-6 and TRBJ1-6; D unresolved. CDR3 size: 15 residues. Germline V gives CDR1 SGHDT, CDR2 YYEEEE. V lost 2 bases and J lost 8, with 14 bases in between. The CDR3 DNA is TGTGCCAGCAGCTTTGGGTCGGGATGGGATTCACCCCTCCACTTT. Its protein product is CASSFGSGWDSPLHF. The variable domain in full, with the rest retrieved from reference TRBV5-6 and TRBJ1-6, is DAGVTQSPTHLIKTRGQQVTLRCSPKSGHDTVSWYQQALGQGPQFIFQYYEEEERQRGNFPDRFSGHQFPNYSSELNVNALLLGDSALYLCASSFGSGWDSPLHFGNGTRLTVT.

The V and J genes are TRBV6-5 and TRBJ1-1; perhaps TRBD1 as D (5 bases). CDR3 length equals 14 residues. Germline V CDR1 and CDR2: MNHEY, SVGAGI. V was shortened by 10 bases and J by 1 base, with 16 bases between the two germline ends. The CDR3 DNA is TGTGCCACCTTGAGGGGACTGACGAACACTGAAGCTTTCTTT. Translated: CATLRGLTNTEAFF.

The chain couples TRBV6-5 to TRBJ1-2; unclear D gene. The CDR3 is made up of 13 amino acids. In germline, CDR1 is MNHEY, CDR2 SVGAGI. V was cut by 5 bases and J by 8 bases, with 15 bases left in between. DNA of the CDR3: TGTGCCAGCAGTCGGGGTGGGGTCACAGGCTACACCTTC. This codes for CASSRGGVTGYTF.

The chain uses TRBV5-1 and TRBJ1-1, with D unclear. The CDR3 sequence is 14 residues long. Germline CDR1 SGHRS, CDR2 YFSETQ. Trimming took off 0 bases at V and 3 bases at J, with 9 bases between the two ends. The CDR3 spells CASSLDNEDTEAFF. CDR3 DNA sequence: TGCGCCAGCAGCTTGGACAATGAGGACACTGAAGCTTTCTTT.

This chain joins TRBV7-2 and TRBJ2-4; tentatively, D is TRBD1 (6 bases). The CDR3 is 14 residues long. Trimming pared 5 bases from V and 5 bases from J, leaving 13 bases between. The germline CDR1 and CDR2 sequences are SGHTA and FQGNSA. CDR3 sequence (DNA): TGTGCCAGCAGCCCCGGCAGGGGCGAAAACATTCAGTACTTC. It encodes CASSPGRGENIQYF.

This clone was seen just once. The CDR3 loop is CASSFPGQNQETQYF. For the CDR3, the DNA is TGTGCCAGCAGCTTCCCTGGACAGAACCAAGAGACCCAGTACTTC. The J gene is TRBJ2-5, the V gene TRBV5-4, with D tentatively TRBD1 (6 bases). This CDR3 comprises 15 residues. Between the trimmed V and J ends, which lost 2 bases and 0 bases, there was a span of 11 bases. Germline CDR1 SGHNT, CDR2 YYREEE (reference sequence).

The chain is built from TRBV18 and TRBJ2-2, with 8 positions matching TRBD2. The CDR3 is made up of 16 amino acids. J gave up 4 bases and V 3 bases, and 7 bases lay outside the gene matches. Germline CDR1 and CDR2: KGHSH and LQKENI. The CDR3, as DNA: TGTGCCAGCTCACCTGCCGGGACTAGAGCCACCGGGGAGCTGTTTTTT. Amino acids: CASSPAGTRATGELFF.

This chain connects TRBV2 to TRBJ2-3; D unclear. Germline CDR1 SNHLY, CDR2 FYNNEI. Trimming cost V 4 bases and J 6 bases, with 2 bases left between them. CDR3 length: 10 amino acids. The CDR3 DNA reads as TGTGCCAGCAGTGCGGATACGCAGTATTTT. As protein: CASSADTQYF.

The genes are TRBV12-5 and TRBJ1-5; TRBD1 matches at 7 bases. Germline V CDR1 and CDR2: LGHNT, FRNRAP. This CDR3 has 15 residues. J lost 1 base, V lost 0 bases, and 0 bases had no gene match. In DNA form, the CDR3 reads TGTGCTAGTGGTTTGGTGGGACAGAGCAATCAGCCCCAGCATTTT. Its protein is CASGLVGQSNQPQHF.

J is TRBJ1-2 and V is TRBV20-1, with D perhaps TRBD1 (6 bases). Trimming pared 5 bases from V and 4 bases from J, leaving 8 bases between. This CDR3 contains 11 residues. Germline CDR1 reads DFQATT; CDR2 reads SNEGSKA (reference sequence). For the CDR3, the DNA is TGCAGTGCTCCACAGGGCTATGGCTACACCTTC. Residues: CSAPQGYGYTF.

The chain recombines TRBV13 with TRBJ1-2; D is unclear. V dropped 5 bases and J dropped 2 bases, with 18 bases sitting between them. Germline values: CDR1 PRHDT, CDR2 FYEKMQ (reference sequence). This CDR3 is 16 amino acids long. CDR3 loop: CASSPRLPTRNYGYTF. The CDR3 DNA is TGTGCCAGCAGCCCTAGGCTCCCAACAAGAAACTATGGCTACACCTTC.

This sequence joins TRBV13 and TRBJ2-1; possibly TRBD2 for D (6 bases). The CDR3 is made up of 15 amino acids. Looked up from germline, CDR1 is PRHDT and CDR2 is FYEKMQ (reference sequence). The ends were cut back, 1 base at V and 6 bases at J, with 13 bases in the middle. In DNA, the CDR3 is TGTGCCAGCAGCTTAGCTGGGGGGTCCGGCAATGAGCAGTTCTTC. Translation: CASSLAGGSGNEQFF.

V is TRBV14 and J is TRBJ1-3; 10 bases agree with TRBD1. Per the germline V gene, CDR1 is SGHDN and CDR2 is FVKESK. CDR3 size: 15 residues. The V segment lost 2 bases and the J segment 11 bases; nucleotides outside the gene matches: 9. The CDR3 here is CASSQLGTGDIPIYF. The CDR3 nucleotides read TGTGCCAGCAGCCAACTTGGGACAGGGGATATCCCCATATATTTT.

The rearrangement joins TRBV5-1 to TRBJ2-2; 7 positions agree with TRBD1. Germline assignment: CDR1 SGHRS and CDR2 YFSETQ. The CDR3 loop spans 16 amino acids. V lost 4 bases to trimming and J lost 2 bases; unmatched junction nucleotides: 8. The CDR3 region has the DNA TGCGCCAGCAGCGTGGGACAGATCTATAACACCGGGGAGCTGTTTTTT. Its translation: CASSVGQIYNTGELFF.

The genes are TRBV5-1 and TRBJ2-5; TRBD2 is a possible D gene (6 bases). Trimming cost V 1 base and J 2 bases, with 9 bases left between them. Germline V gene data show CDR1 as SGHRS and CDR2 as YFSETQ. The CDR3 loop spans 14 amino acids. The CDR3 nucleotides are TGCGCCAGCAGCTTGTGGGGGGTGCAAGAGACCCAGTACTTC. Protein sequence: CASSLWGVQETQYF.

This chain connects TRBV6-6 to TRBJ1-6, with 9 bases matching TRBD1. V was clipped by 2 bases and J by 9 bases; unmatched bases: 5. Germline V lookup: CDR1 MNHNY, CDR2 SVGAGI (reference sequence). The CDR3 runs to 15 residues. DNA for the CDR3: TGTGCCAGCAGTTACGGGACAGGGCAACGTTCACCCCTCCACTTT. This encodes CASSYGTGQRSPLHF.

The V gene is TRBV12-3 or TRBV12-4, the J gene TRBJ1-1; D perhaps matches TRBD1 (5 bases). The CDR3 extends over 12 amino acids. Trimming removed 6 bases from V and 8 bases from J, with 13 bases in between. The CDR3 DNA reads TGTGCCAGCAGCCGTGGACAACCCGAAGCTTTCTTT. Translation: CASSRGQPEAFF.

The rearrangement links TRBV29-1 to TRBJ1-1; TRBD1 matches at 8 bases. V trimming: 7 bases; J trimming: 4 bases; junction bases outside the gene matches: 11. The V gene's germline CDR1 is SQVTM and CDR2 ANQGSEA. This CDR3 has 14 amino acids. CDR3 in amino acids: CSGGRTGPGTEAFF. CDR3 in DNA: TGCAGCGGCGGGCGGACAGGGCCCGGCACTGAAGCTTTCTTT.